The rows below give T cell receptor beta chains drawn from one sample of a study of blood T cell repertoires in COVID-19. This table comes from immunoSEQ multiplex PCR, and its TCRdb copy is limited to in-frame clones, with some not included. The sample lists 200,000 to 300,000 clones; approximately 84% were seen once. The sample comprised peripheral blood. These receptor sequences come from a woman aged 25 to 45 who had recovered from COVID-19. Each CDR3 is given with its conserved first and last residue. D genes are given only for firm matches. Size values are once, few and many counts, or a class for expanded clones, and some rows have none.

D gene	clone size	V gene	J gene	CDR3 DNA	CDR3 protein
-	-	TRBV6-5	TRBJ1-1	TGTGCCACAAGATACACGGGTAACACTGAAGCTTTCTTT	CATRYTGNTEAFF
-	-	TRBV9	TRBJ1-3	TGTGCCAGCAGCGTAGCGACAGCAGGGGTCATATATTTT	CASSVATAGVIYF
TRBD2	-	TRBV7-9	TRBJ2-2	TGTGCCAGCAGCGGGGGGGAGAACACCGGGGAGCTGTTTTTT	CASSGGENTGELFF
-	-	TRBV4-2	TRBJ1-2	TGTGCCAGCAGCCAAAACCTCGGTGATCCCTACACCTTC	CASSQNLGDPYTF
-	-	TRBV6-1	TRBJ1-1	TGTGCCAGCAGTGAGGCCAGGAACACTGAAGCTTTCTTT	CASSEARNTEAFF
-	-	TRBV3-1/TRBV3-2	TRBJ2-3	TGTGCCAGCAGCCAAGGAACGCAGGGCGCAGATACGCAGTATTTT	CASSQGTQGADTQYF
-	once	TRBV5-1	TRBJ1-3	TGCGCCAGCAGCTTGGCAGGCACTGGAAACACCATATATTTT	CASSLAGTGNTIYF
-	-	TRBV5-4	TRBJ2-5	TGTGCCAGCCGAGCCGGAGGGGGCGCCGTAGAGACCCAGTACTTC	CASRAGGGAVETQYF
-	few	TRBV11-2	TRBJ2-1	TGTGCCAGCAGCTCCGGAGGGTGGGGGGGCAAGGACAATGAGCAGTTCTTC	CASSSGGWGGKDNEQFF
-	-	TRBV9	TRBJ1-4	TGTGCCAGCAGCAACCGGGACAACAATGAAAAACTGTTTTTT	CASSNRDNNEKLFF
TRBD1	few	TRBV7-9	TRBJ1-5	TGTGCCAGCAGCTCCGGGACAGGGTTAAATCAGCCCCAGCATTTT	CASSSGTGLNQPQHF
TRBD2	-	TRBV4-2	TRBJ2-3	TGTGCCAGCAGGACCGGGGGGACTAGCACAGATACGCAGTATTTT	CASRTGGTSTDTQYF
-	-	TRBV5-1	TRBJ2-6	TGCGCCAGCAGCTCAGACTCTGGGGCCAACGTCCTGACTTTC	CASSSDSGANVLTF
-	-	TRBV7-9	TRBJ2-3	TGTGCCAGCAGCAGATTCGGTGGTGACACAGATACGCAGTATTTT	CASSRFGGDTDTQYF
TRBD2	-	TRBV7-2	TRBJ2-7	TGTGCCAGCAGCTTAAGACTAGCGGGGGGACGGGACGAGCAGTACTTC	CASSLRLAGGRDEQYF
TRBD1	once	TRBV7-3	TRBJ2-1	TGTGCCAGCAGCGAACACGGGACAGGTCGCGGGAATGAGCAGTTCTTC	CASSEHGTGRGNEQFF
-	few	TRBV6-2/TRBV6-3	TRBJ1-1	TGTGCCAGCAGTTCCTACTCACAGGGGAACACTGAAGCTTTCTTT	CASSSYSQGNTEAFF
-	-	TRBV12-3/TRBV12-4	TRBJ2-1	TGTGCCAGCAGTCCCGGGAGTTTCGAGCAGTTCTTC	CASSPGSFEQFF
TRBD2	-	TRBV18	TRBJ2-1	TGTGCCAGCTCACCTCCGGGACTAGCGTTCTATGAGCAGTTCTTC	CASSPPGLAFYEQFF
TRBD1	-	TRBV2	TRBJ1-2	TGTGCCAGCAGTTACACAGGGGTTGGAGGCTACACCTTC	CASSYTGVGGYTF
-	few	TRBV6-5	TRBJ2-3	TGTGCCAGCAGTTACTCTGCGAGCTCCACAGATACGCAGTATTTT	CASSYSASSTDTQYF
TRBD1	-	TRBV11-3	TRBJ2-7	TGTGCCAGCAGCTTTTCGAAGGGGGCCGAGCAGTACTTC	CASSFSKGAEQYF
TRBD1	-	TRBV28	TRBJ2-7	TGTGCCAGCAGTTTCCGGACAGGAACCTACGAGCAGTACTTC	CASSFRTGTYEQYF
TRBD1	-	TRBV10-3	TRBJ2-1	TGTGCCACCCGCTCCGGGACAGGGTGGAATGAGCAGTTCTTC	CATRSGTGWNEQFF
TRBD2	-	TRBV7-6	TRBJ2-3	TGTGCCAGCAGCTTAATCGCGGGGGGCATAACAGATACGCAGTATTTT	CASSLIAGGITDTQYF
-	-	TRBV7-2	TRBJ2-4	TGTGCCAGCAGCCCCCCGGGACTAGCCAAAAACATTCAGTACTTC	CASSPPGLAKNIQYF
-	-	TRBV9	TRBJ1-1	TGTGCCAGCAGCGTAGTGGGGGGAGAGGCTTTCTTT	CASSVVGGEAFF
-	-	TRBV11-2	TRBJ2-7	TGTGCCAGCAGCTTAGCCCCCATAGCGCCAGGGGATCTTTCCTACGAGCAGTACTTC	CASSLAPIAPGDLSYEQYF
TRBD1	-	TRBV4-1	TRBJ2-7	TGCGCCAGCAGCTTTTCCGGGACAGCTTCCTACGAGCAGTACTTC	CASSFSGTASYEQYF
-	once	TRBV7-2	TRBJ2-6	TGTGCCAGCAGCTTAAATAGAGCTGGGGCCAACGTCCTGACTTTC	CASSLNRAGANVLTF
-	-	TRBV6-5	TRBJ2-5	TGTGCCAGCAGCCAGGGGACCCAAGAGACCCAGTACTTC	CASSQGTQETQYF
-	-	TRBV9	TRBJ2-5	TGTGCCAGCAGCGAGAGGGAGGCCCGGGCAGAGACCCAGTACTTC	CASSEREARAETQYF
TRBD1	few	TRBV19	TRBJ2-2	TGTGCCAGTAGTATAGGGACAGGGTTCGGGGAGCTGTTTTTT	CASSIGTGFGELFF
-	-	TRBV3-1/TRBV3-2	TRBJ2-1	TGTGCCAGCAGCCAAGACTCCTCCTTTTACAATGAGCAGTTCTTC	CASSQDSSFYNEQFF
-	-	TRBV5-4	TRBJ2-7	TGTGCCAGCAGCTTGGCCCGGCCAGGTTGGCCGAGCTCCTACGAGCAGTACTTC	CASSLARPGWPSSYEQYF
-	-	TRBV3-1/TRBV3-2	TRBJ2-1	TGTGCCAGCAGCGAGGCAAGCGAGCAGTTCTTC	CASSEASEQFF
TRBD1	-	TRBV27	TRBJ1-3	TGTGCCAGCAGTTTATACTCCCCTTCACCGGGACAGGGCCCAGGAAACACCATATATTTT	CASSLYSPSPGQGPGNTIYF
-	-	TRBV5-1	TRBJ2-1	TGCGCCAGCAGTTTTGGGGGGGCATTATCCTACAATGAGCAGTTCTTC	CASSFGGALSYNEQFF
-	-	TRBV27	TRBJ2-7	TGTGCCACGAAAGGAGGGGTCGGGGCCGAGCAGTACTTC	CATKGGVGAEQYF
-	-	TRBV4-3	TRBJ1-4	TGCGCCAGCAGCCAAGATCGGGGATACGGTGAAAAACTGTTTTTT	CASSQDRGYGEKLFF
TRBD1	-	TRBV19	TRBJ2-5	TGTGCCAGTAGTTCTACATCAGGGGGCCAAGAGACCCAGTACTTC	CASSSTSGGQETQYF
-	-	TRBV11-3	TRBJ2-1	TGTGCCAGCAGTCCCGGACCGGGGGATGAGCAGTTCTTC	CASSPGPGDEQFF
-	-	TRBV5-1	TRBJ1-4	TGCGCCAGCAGCTTCGCACTAAATGCTAATGAAAAACTGTTTTTT	CASSFALNANEKLFF
TRBD2	-	TRBV11-3	TRBJ2-1	TGTGCCAGCAGCTTTGTGGCGGGGGGTTACAATGAGCAGTTCTTC	CASSFVAGGYNEQFF
TRBD1	-	TRBV2	TRBJ1-1	TGTGCCAGCAAAATTGGGACAGGGGCAAGGACTGAAGCTTTCTTT	CASKIGTGARTEAFF
-	once	TRBV19	TRBJ1-1	TGTGCCAGTAGCCCCCGGGTCTCGAACACTGAAGCTTTCTTT	CASSPRVSNTEAFF
TRBD1	-	TRBV28	TRBJ2-7	TGTGCCAGCAGAACAAGGGACAGGGGGTACGAGCAGTACTTC	CASRTRDRGYEQYF
-	-	TRBV7-9	TRBJ2-5	TGTGCCAGCGTGTATCCAGGGTACCAAGAGACCCAGTACTTC	CASVYPGYQETQYF